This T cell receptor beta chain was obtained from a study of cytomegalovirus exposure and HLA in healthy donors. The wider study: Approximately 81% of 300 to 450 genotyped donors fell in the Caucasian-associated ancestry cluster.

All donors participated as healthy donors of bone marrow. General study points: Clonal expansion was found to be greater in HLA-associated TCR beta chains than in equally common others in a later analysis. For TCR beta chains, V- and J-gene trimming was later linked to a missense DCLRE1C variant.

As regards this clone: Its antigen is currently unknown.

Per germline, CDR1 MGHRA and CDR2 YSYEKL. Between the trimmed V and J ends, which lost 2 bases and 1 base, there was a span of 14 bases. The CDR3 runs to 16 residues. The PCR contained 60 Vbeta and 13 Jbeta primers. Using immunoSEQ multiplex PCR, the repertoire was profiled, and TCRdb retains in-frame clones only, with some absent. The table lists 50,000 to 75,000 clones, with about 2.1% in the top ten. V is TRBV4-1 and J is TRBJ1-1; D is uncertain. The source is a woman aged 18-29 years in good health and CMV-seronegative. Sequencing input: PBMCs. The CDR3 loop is CASSQRFVRSNTEAFF. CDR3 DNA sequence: TGCGCCAGCAGCCAAAGGTTTGTCAGGTCGAACACTGAAGCTTTCTTT.